These T cell receptor beta chains were read from a single sample in a study of OX40 agonist ivuxolimab in advanced cancers. The data were produced by immunoSEQ multiplex PCR, yet TCRdb's version contains in-frame clones alone and is incomplete. The sample yields some 100,000 clones, 70% to 85% seen once. The sample in question was CD4+ or CD8+ T cells sorted from blood, obtained in a trial of the OX40 agonist ivuxolimab. The source of these receptors is an adult with an advanced solid tumor such as melanoma, head and neck, liver or kidney cancer. Both conserved end residues are part of each CDR3. The D gene is left open where the match is weak. Not all rows give a size; the values are once, few, many and, for expanded clones, a class.

>TRBJ1-1|-|TRBD1|TRBV19
TGTGCCAGTAGCAGGCAAAACAGGGGCCTGAACACTGAAGCTTTCTTT
CASSRQNRGLNTEAFF
>TRBJ2-3|-|-|TRBV21-1
TGTGCCAGCAGCAAAGCGCTTAGCGGGATAAGCACAGATACGCAGTATTTT
CASSKALSGISTDTQYF
>TRBJ1-4|-|-|TRBV7-6
TGTGCCAGCAGCCCGTGGACAGAGACTAATGAAAAACTGTTTTTT
CASSPWTETNEKLFF
>TRBJ1-3|-|-|TRBV6-6
TGTGCCAGCAGTTACTCGGGTCTCTCTGGAAACACCATATATTTT
CASSYSGLSGNTIYF
>TRBJ1-3|-|-|TRBV6-5
TGTGCCAGCAGTCCCGCCGGCTCTGGAAACACCATATATTTT
CASSPAGSGNTIYF
>TRBJ1-2|-|-|TRBV2
TGTGCCAGCACCTGGGACACAACTAACTATGGCTACACCTTC
CASTWDTTNYGYTF
>TRBJ2-7|-|-|TRBV5-6
TGTGCCAGCAGCCCCTTAGGGCGCGACGAGCAGTACTTC
CASSPLGRDEQYF
>TRBJ1-5|-|-|TRBV7-3
TGTGCCAGCAGCTTAGAGGGTCTAGGCAATCAGCCCCAGCATTTT
CASSLEGLGNQPQHF
>TRBJ2-7|-|-|TRBV4-2
TGTGCCAGCAGCCAAAGAGGGAGGGGGGCCGAGCAGTACTTC
CASSQRGRGAEQYF
>TRBJ2-1|-|TRBD1|TRBV5-4
TGTGCCAGCAGCTTGGCCGGTGACAGGGGGACCTACAATGAGCAGTTCTTC
CASSLAGDRGTYNEQFF
>TRBJ2-1|-|-|TRBV2
TGTGCCAGCAGTGTCAAGGAGTATGAGCAGTTCTTC
CASSVKEYEQFF
>TRBJ1-5|-|-|TRBV11-2
TGTGCCAGCAGCTTAGGGCGATTAGATCAGCCCCAGCATTTT
CASSLGRLDQPQHF
>TRBJ2-5|-|-|TRBV28
TGTGCCAGCAGTTTATACCCAGTTGGGGAGACCCAGTACTTC
CASSLYPVGETQYF
>TRBJ2-7|-|-|TRBV5-1
TGCGCCAGCAGCTCGCGTACCTACGAGCAGTACTTC
CASSSRTYEQYF
>TRBJ2-1|-|TRBD2|TRBV4-2
TGTGCCAGCAGCCAAACTGGAGCGGGGAACTACAATGAGCAGTTCTTC
CASSQTGAGNYNEQFF
>TRBJ1-2|-|-|TRBV2
TGTGCCAGCATTGAAAGGGGAGGTGGCTACACCTTC
CASIERGGGYTF
>TRBJ2-2|-|TRBD2|TRBV10-2
TGCGCCAGCAACCCGACTAGCGGGAGAATGGGGGAGCTGTTTTTT
CASNPTSGRMGELFF
>TRBJ2-1|-|-|TRBV9
TGTGCCAGCAGCGCCGGACGGGGCCACAATGAGCAGTTCTTC
CASSAGRGHNEQFF
>TRBJ1-3|-|-|TRBV10-2
TGCGCCAGCAGTGAGTCTTTGCGGCACTCTGGAAACACCATATATTTT
CASSESLRHSGNTIYF
>TRBJ2-1|-|TRBD2|TRBV7-2
TGTGCCAGCAGCTTACGGGGGGAGAGTGAGCAGTTCTTC
CASSLRGESEQFF
>TRBJ2-5|-|-|TRBV16
TGTGCCAGCAGCCAAAACGGCCAGCAAGAGACCCAGTACTTC
CASSQNGQQETQYF
>TRBJ1-1|-|-|TRBV4-3
TGCGCCAGCAGCCAAGATGGGCAGGGTAGCGCCGCTTTCTTT
CASSQDGQGSAAFF
>TRBJ1-4|-|TRBD1|TRBV4-1
TGCGCCAGCGAGGACAGGGGGACTGAAAAACTGTTTTTT
CASEDRGTEKLFF
>TRBJ1-1|-|-|TRBV15
TGTGCCACCGCGGGGGGGAACACTGAAGCTTTCTTT
CATAGGNTEAFF
>TRBJ2-2|-|TRBD2|TRBV4-2
TGTGCCAGCAGCCAAGAGTGGGTGGGAGGGTACCGCGCGAACACCGGGGAGCTGTTTTTT
CASSQEWVGGYRANTGELFF
>TRBJ2-5|-|-|TRBV12-5
TGTGCTAGTGGTTCCCCCGGACAGCAAGAGACCCAGTACTTC
CASGSPGQQETQYF
>TRBJ2-3|-|-|TRBV9
TGTGCCAGCCAGCCTGGCTTGCAAAGCACAGATACGCAGTATTTT
CASQPGLQSTDTQYF
>TRBJ1-4|-|-|TRBV18
TGTGCCAGCTCACCTTCCGAGGCGGGAAAACTGTTTTTT
CASSPSEAGKLFF
>TRBJ2-7|-|-|TRBV14
TGTGCCAGCAGCCAAGATGGTTACGAGCAGTACTTC
CASSQDGYEQYF
>TRBJ2-1|-|-|TRBV14
TGTGCCAGCAGCCACCTCGGACTTTACAATGAGCAGTTCTTC
CASSHLGLYNEQFF
>TRBJ2-7|-|-|TRBV12-5
TGTGCTAGTGGTGTGACGGGAACCTACGAGCAGTACTTC
CASGVTGTYEQYF
>TRBJ2-7|once|-|TRBV9
TGTGTCAGCAGCCCCCGGGACGGGGGCTTGTACGAGCAGTACTTC
CVSSPRDGGLYEQYF
>TRBJ2-7|-|-|TRBV7-9
TGTGCCAGCAGCCCCCCCAGGGCGGGCTACGAGCAGTACTTC
CASSPPRAGYEQYF
>TRBJ2-7|-|-|TRBV5-6
TGTGCCAGCAGCTTCCTCACAGGGGTTGCGGGAGAGCAGTACTTC
CASSFLTGVAGEQYF
>TRBJ1-6|-|TRBD1|TRBV6-5
TGTGCCAGCAGTTATCAGGGGACAGGGAATTCACCCCTCCACTTT
CASSYQGTGNSPLHF
>TRBJ1-1|-|TRBD1|TRBV7-2
TGTGCCAGCAGCTCCCCCACCGGGACAGGGGGAGTTGTCACTGAAGCTTTCTTT
CASSSPTGTGGVVTEAFF
>TRBJ1-1|once|-|TRBV7-9
TGTGCCAGCAGCCAGAACCGGGAGGATGAAGCTTTCTTT
CASSQNREDEAFF
>TRBJ1-2|-|-|TRBV2
TGTGCCAGCAGTGAAGCGCTTCCCGGGTTTGGCTACACCTTC
CASSEALPGFGYTF
>TRBJ2-7|-|TRBD1|TRBV9
TGTGCCAGCAGCGTAGGTGGGGACAGCCTCTACGAGCAGTACTTC
CASSVGGDSLYEQYF
>TRBJ1-4|-|-|TRBV7-9
TGTGCCAGCAGCTTAGGGCGCAGGGGTGAATATGAAAAACTGTTTTTT
CASSLGRRGEYEKLFF
>TRBJ2-7|few|TRBD2|TRBV11-2
TGTGCCAGCAGCCAACTCAGCGGGAGTGGACCCTACGAGCAGTACTTC
CASSQLSGSGPYEQYF
>TRBJ2-2|-|TRBD1|TRBV6-5
TGTGCCAGCTCTAGATCCGGGACAGGAATCGGGGAGCTGTTTTTT
CASSRSGTGIGELFF
>TRBJ2-7|once|TRBD2|TRBV7-2
TGTGCCAGCAGCTTAGGGACTAGCGGGTCCTACGAGCAGTACTTC
CASSLGTSGSYEQYF
>TRBJ2-2|once|-|TRBV6-5
TGTGCCAGCAGTTTGGGCGGCTTGAACACCGGGGAGCTGTTTTTT
CASSLGGLNTGELFF
>TRBJ2-7|-|-|TRBV9
TGTGCCAGCAGCGTAGCACAGGGCCCCTACGAGCAGTACTTC
CASSVAQGPYEQYF
>TRBJ2-5|-|-|TRBV7-2
TGTGCCAGCAGCTTAAGTGTCAGCCAAGAGACCCAGTACTTC
CASSLSVSQETQYF
>TRBJ1-2|-|TRBD1|TRBV6-5
TGTGCCAGCAGTTACAGGCGACAGGGGATCCATGGCTACACCTTC
CASSYRRQGIHGYTF
>TRBJ1-2|-|-|TRBV30
TGTGCCTGGAAAAGGCTCGGGGAGGAAGGCTACACCTTC
CAWKRLGEEGYTF
>TRBJ2-5|-|-|TRBV12-5
TGTGCTAGTGGTTTAAGGGCCCCGTGGGGACCACAAGAGACCCAGTACTTC
CASGLRAPWGPQETQYF
>TRBJ2-7|-|-|TRBV25-1
TGTGCCAGCAGTGTCGGGGCCAGTTACGAGCAGTACTTC
CASSVGASYEQYF
>TRBJ2-2|-|-|TRBV7-9
TGTGCCAGCCTACCCGGGGGCAGAACGAACACCGGGGAGCTGTTTTTT
CASLPGGRTNTGELFF
>TRBJ2-5|-|TRBD1|TRBV5-6
TGTGCCAGCAGCCACCCTTGGGACAGGGGCAAGCAAGAGACCCAGTACTTC
CASSHPWDRGKQETQYF
>TRBJ2-7|-|TRBD1|TRBV15
TGTGCCACCAGCAGAGTGGGACAGGGGGCGCGATTCGTCGAGCAGTACTTC
CATSRVGQGARFVEQYF
>TRBJ2-3|-|TRBD2|TRBV6-1
TGTGCCAGCAGTGCCGACTTCGGACTAGCGGGAGCGGTAGATACGCAGTATTTT
CASSADFGLAGAVDTQYF
>TRBJ1-3|-|-|TRBV29-1
TGCAGCGTTGAACGAGTAGCTGGAAACACCATATATTTT
CSVERVAGNTIYF
>TRBJ2-7|-|TRBD2|TRBV5-4
TGCGCCAGCAGCCAACTAGCGGGGGACTACGAGCAGTACTTC
CASSQLAGDYEQYF
>TRBJ1-6|-|-|TRBV18
TGTGCCAGCTCACCACCGGGGCAGGGCCTCTATAATTCACCCCTCCACTTT
CASSPPGQGLYNSPLHF